Many counts were recorded for the clone carrying this T cell receptor beta chain. In germline, CDR1 is GTSNPN, CDR2 SVGIG (reference sequence). The CDR3 has 15 residues. After removal of 1 base from V and 7 bases from J, the junction contained 6 bases not matched to a gene. The data were obtained in a study of T cells in Graves' hyperthyroidism and ophthalmopathy. The source material, RNA transcripts, was used to amplify TCR beta CDR3 regions. HTBI primers drove first-round RT-PCR of the TCR CDR3. TCRdb reanalysed the multiplex PCR reads using MiXCR and keeps one entry per CDR3 protein. The profile shows 350,000 or so distinct CDR3 sequences, 21% of them singletons.

Source material: blood. The rearrangement uses TRBV30 and TRBJ2-1; 11 bases agree with TRBD2. The TCR originated in a woman between 50 and 59 years old with Graves' hyperthyroidism. The CDR3 nucleotides read TGTGCCTGGAGTGGACTAGCGGGAATGGGGAATGAGCAGTTCTTC. Its translation: CAWSGLAGMGNEQFF.